The entry that follows covers one T cell receptor beta chain sequence. Researchers took blood at baseline, on cycle 4 day 1, and on cycle 7 day 1. TCRdb's copy holds only in-frame clones and misses some; the assay was immunoSEQ multiplex PCR. The sample has tens of thousands of clones, 94% seen once. The data originate from a study of OX40 agonist ivuxolimab in advanced cancers. Study details: The study gave patients intravenous ivuxolimab at 0.01 to 10 mg/kg every 2 weeks.

This specimen was CD4+ or CD8+ T cells sorted from blood, taken in a trial of the OX40 agonist ivuxolimab. The TCR originated in an adult with an advanced solid tumor such as melanoma, head and neck, liver or kidney cancer.

The CDR3 is CSAALTGSVTEAFF. The CDR3 coding sequence is TGCAGCGCCGCCTTGACAGGGTCTGTCACTGAAGCTTTCTTT. The chain employs TRBV29-1 and TRBJ1-1; 7 nucleotides agree with TRBD1. Germline assignment: CDR1 SQVTM and CDR2 ANQGSEA. V trimming: 7 bases; J trimming: 4 bases; junction bases outside the gene matches: 12. This CDR3 comprises 14 residues.